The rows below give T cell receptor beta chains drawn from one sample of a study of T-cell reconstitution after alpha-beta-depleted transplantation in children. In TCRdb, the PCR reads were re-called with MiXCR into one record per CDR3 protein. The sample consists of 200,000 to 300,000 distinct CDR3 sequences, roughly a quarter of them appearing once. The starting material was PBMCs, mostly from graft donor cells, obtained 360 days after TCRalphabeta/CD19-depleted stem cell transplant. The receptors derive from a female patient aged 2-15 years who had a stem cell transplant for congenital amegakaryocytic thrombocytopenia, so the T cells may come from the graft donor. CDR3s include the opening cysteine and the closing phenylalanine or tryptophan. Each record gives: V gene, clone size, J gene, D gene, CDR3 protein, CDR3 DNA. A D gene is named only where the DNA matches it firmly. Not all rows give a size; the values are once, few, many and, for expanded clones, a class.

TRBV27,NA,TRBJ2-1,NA,CASSYGRPYYNEQFF,TGTGCCAGCAGTTACGGCAGGCCATACTACAATGAGCAGTTCTTC
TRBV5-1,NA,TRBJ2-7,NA,CASRTGTAVEQYF,TGCGCCAGCAGAACAGGGACGGCTGTCGAGCAGTACTTC
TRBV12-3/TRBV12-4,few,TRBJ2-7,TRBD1,CASRRDRVYEQYF,TGTGCCAGCAGACGGGACAGGGTTTACGAGCAGTACTTC
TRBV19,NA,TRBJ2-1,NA,CASSISFTNNEQFF,TGTGCCAGTAGTATAAGTTTTACCAACAATGAGCAGTTCTTC
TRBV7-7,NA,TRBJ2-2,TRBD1,CASSAYQGDAGELFF,TGTGCCAGCAGCGCCTATCAGGGGGACGCCGGGGAGCTGTTTTTT
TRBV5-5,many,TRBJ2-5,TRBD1,CASSFGTEETQYF,TGTGCCAGCAGCTTCGGGACAGAAGAGACCCAGTACTTC
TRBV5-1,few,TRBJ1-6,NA,CASSLAGASPLHF,TGCGCCAGCAGCTTGGCGGGGGCCTCACCCCTCCACTTT
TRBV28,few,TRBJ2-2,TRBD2,CASGSVWAGGTGELFF,TGTGCCAGCGGCTCTGTGTGGGCGGGAGGCACCGGGGAGCTGTTTTTT
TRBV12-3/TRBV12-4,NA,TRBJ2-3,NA,CASSFASISDTQYF,TGTGCCAGCAGTTTCGCGTCTATTTCAGATACGCAGTATTTT
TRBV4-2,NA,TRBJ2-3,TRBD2,CASSQPTLAGGPTDTQYF,TGTGCCAGCAGCCAACCGACCTTAGCGGGAGGGCCGACAGATACGCAGTATTTT
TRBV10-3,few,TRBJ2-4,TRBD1,CAISAGTGIQYF,TGTGCCATCAGTGCCGGGACAGGCATTCAGTACTTC
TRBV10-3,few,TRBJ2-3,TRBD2,CAISESKRGVTDTQYF,TGTGCCATCAGTGAGTCAAAGCGGGGGGTCACAGATACGCAGTATTTT
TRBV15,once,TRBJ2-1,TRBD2,CATSRWGLAETYNEQFF,TGTGCCACCAGCAGATGGGGACTAGCGGAAACCTACAATGAGCAGTTCTTC
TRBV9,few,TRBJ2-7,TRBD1,CASSVGDGTGLHEQYF,TGTGCCAGCAGCGTAGGAGACGGGACAGGGCTTCACGAGCAGTACTTC
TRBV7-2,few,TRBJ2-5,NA,CASSFRRGQETQYF,TGTGCCAGCAGCTTCCGTAGGGGACAAGAGACCCAGTACTTC
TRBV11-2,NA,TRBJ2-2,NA,CASSLGGAVTTGELFF,TGTGCCAGCAGCTTAGGTGGGGCAGTTACCACCGGGGAGCTGTTTTTT
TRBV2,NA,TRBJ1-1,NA,CASSESVSGQFEAFF,TGTGCCAGCAGTGAGTCGGTTTCCGGGCAATTTGAAGCTTTCTTT
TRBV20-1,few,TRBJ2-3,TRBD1,CSAKTGASTDTQYF,TGCAGTGCTAAGACAGGGGCGAGCACAGATACGCAGTATTTT
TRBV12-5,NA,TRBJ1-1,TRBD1,CASGSRDRAESEAFF,TGTGCTAGTGGTTCACGGGACAGGGCAGAGTCTGAAGCTTTCTTT
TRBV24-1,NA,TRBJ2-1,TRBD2,CGAIVLAGEFSYNEQFF,TGTGGTGCGATAGTGCTAGCGGGGGAGTTCTCCTACAATGAGCAGTTCTTC
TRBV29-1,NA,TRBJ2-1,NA,CSVGRSSYNEQFF,TGCAGCGTCGGACGGTCCTCCTACAATGAGCAGTTCTTC
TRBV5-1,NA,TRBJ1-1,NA,CASSLRTGTPTEAFF,TGCGCCAGCAGCCTTAGGACCGGGACACCCACTGAAGCTTTCTTT
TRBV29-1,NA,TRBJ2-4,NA,CSVFARGPKNIQYF,TGCAGCGTTTTCGCGCGGGGGCCCAAAAACATTCAGTACTTC
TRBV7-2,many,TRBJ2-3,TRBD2,CASSVRVVAGDTQYF,TGTGCCAGCAGCGTTAGGGTGGTAGCGGGAGATACGCAGTATTTT
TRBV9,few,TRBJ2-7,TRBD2,CASSVRAGDSYEQYF,TGTGCCAGCAGCGTCAGAGCGGGGGACTCCTACGAGCAGTACTTC
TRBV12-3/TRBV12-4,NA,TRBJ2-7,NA,CASSLPNLAGLEQYF,TGTGCCAGCAGTTTACCAAACCTTGCAGGGCTCGAGCAGTACTTC
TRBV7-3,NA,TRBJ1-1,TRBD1,CASSKTGTNAEAFF,TGTGCCAGCAGCAAGACAGGGACCAACGCTGAAGCTTTCTTT
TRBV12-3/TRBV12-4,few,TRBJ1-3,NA,CASRRRTQGGNTIYF,TGTGCCAGCAGGCGCAGGACCCAGGGTGGAAACACCATATATTTT
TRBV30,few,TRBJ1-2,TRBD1,CAGLDRRNYGYTF,TGTGCCGGTTTGGACAGGAGGAACTATGGCTACACCTTC
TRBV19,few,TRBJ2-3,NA,CASSKTDTQYF,TGTGCCAGTAGTAAAACAGATACGCAGTATTTT
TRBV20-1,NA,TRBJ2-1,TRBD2,CCAAGTSGMNNEQFF,TGCTGTGCGGCCGGGACTAGCGGGATGAATAATGAGCAGTTCTTC